A single sample is the source of the 27 T cell receptor beta chains below, sequenced in a study of control samples from healthy donors and cancer patients. Data came from immunoSEQ multiplex PCR; TCRdb stores just in-frame clones and leaves some out. The sample yields about 55,000 clones, roughly 90% seen once. The sample was blood. All receptors come from a man between 45 and 60 years old in good health.

The rearrangement joins TRBV7-9 to TRBJ2-1, with a tentative D call TRBD2 (5 bases). Per the germline V gene, CDR1 is SEHNR and CDR2 is FQNEAQ (reference sequence). The V end was cut by 2 bases, the J end by 2 bases, with 7 bases between. This CDR3 comprises 14 residues. The CDR3 DNA sequence: TGTGCCAGCAGCTTAAGCGGTCCCTACAATGAGCAGTTCTTC. Translation: CASSLSGPYNEQFF.

V and J are TRBV10-2 and TRBJ1-1; D unresolved. The CDR3 spans 13 residues. V dropped 6 bases and J dropped 0 bases, with 8 bases sitting between them. CDR1 is WSHSY and CDR2 is SAAADI in the germline V gene. The CDR3 region is CASRPAMNTEAFF. CDR3 DNA: TGCGCCAGCAGGCCGGCGATGAACACTGAAGCTTTCTTT.

The rearrangement links TRBV29-1 to TRBJ1-2; no firm D call. The CDR3 is made up of 11 amino acids. V dropped 4 bases and J dropped 0 bases, with 3 bases sitting between them. Germline V CDR1 and CDR2: SQVTM, ANQGSEA. CDR3 sequence: CSVVANYGYTF. The CDR3 bases are TGCAGCGTTGTCGCTAACTATGGCTACACCTTC.

This sequence joins TRBV29-1 and TRBJ2-1; 8 bases align to TRBD2. The CDR3 has 16 amino acids. The V gene's germline CDR1 is SQVTM and CDR2 ANQGSEA. V lost 7 bases, J lost 9 bases, and 20 bases stayed unmatched. The CDR3 region is CSGDSHDWSGSGEQFF. In nucleotides, the CDR3 is TGCAGCGGTGACAGCCACGACTGGAGCGGGAGCGGTGAGCAGTTCTTC.

The rearrangement links TRBV5-5 to TRBJ1-2; tentatively, D is TRBD1 (6 bases). The CDR3 runs to 14 residues. Trimming left V 4 bases short and J 4 bases short, with 14 bases between. Germline V gives CDR1 SGHKS, CDR2 YYEKEE (reference sequence). The CDR3 DNA reads TGTGCCAGCAGCCCGGGACACGGAATCTATGGCTACACCTTC. It yields the protein CASSPGHGIYGYTF.

This clone was detected a few times. The chain has TRBV5-6 and TRBJ2-7, with D hard to call. This CDR3 has 14 amino acids. Germline V gives CDR1 SGHDT, CDR2 YYEEEE. V lost 4 bases and J lost 2, with 13 bases in between. CDR3 sequence: CASSDALDPYEQYF. Written as DNA, the CDR3 is TGTGCCAGCAGCGACGCTTTGGATCCCTACGAGCAGTACTTC.

A single count supports this clone. This chain uses TRBV2 with TRBJ1-4; tentative D call: TRBD1 (5 bases). V dropped 5 bases and J dropped 8 bases, with 21 bases sitting between them. Germline V gives CDR1 SNHLY, CDR2 FYNNEI. The CDR3 is 16 amino acids. The CDR3 sequence: CASSTGTEGRGEKLFF. The CDR3 DNA is TGTGCCAGCAGTACTGGGACCGAGGGTCGAGGGGAAAAACTGTTTTTT.

This rearrangement joins TRBV12-3 or TRBV12-4 to TRBJ2-2; D may be TRBD2 (5 bases). V gave up 7 bases and J gave up 5 bases, with 11 bases separating them. The CDR3 is 13 residues long. As DNA, the CDR3 is TGTGCCAGCACCCCCCGGGGAACCGGGGAGCTGTTTTTT. It codes for CASTPRGTGELFF.

The chain links TRBV5-1 to TRBJ2-7; the D is unclear. The CDR3 has 14 residues. Germline loops: CDR1 SGHRS, CDR2 YFSETQ. V was shortened by 0 bases and J by 1 base, with 8 bases between the two germline ends. CDR3 sequence (DNA): TGCGCCAGCAGCTTGGGTTCCGGGTCCTACGAGCAGTACTTC. The encoded protein is CASSLGSGSYEQYF. The full variable domain, with the rest looked up from reference TRBV5-1 and TRBJ2-7, is KAGVTQTPRYLIKTRGQQVTLSCSPISGHRSVSWYQQTPGQGLQFLFEYFSETQRNKGNFPGRFSGRQFSNSRSEMNVSTLELGDSALYLCASSLGSGSYEQYFGPGTRLTVT.

This clone was seen a single time. The chain joins TRBV2 to TRBJ2-4; 8 bases agree with TRBD1. The CDR3 is made up of 16 amino acids. The germline V gene encodes CDR1 SNHLY and CDR2 FYNNEI. V shed 1 base and J 2 bases; nucleotides not matched to a gene: 4. CDR3 sequence (DNA): TGTGCCAGCAGTGAAGGTCAGGGGGCGCCCAAAAACATTCAGTACTTC. It translates to CASSEGQGAPKNIQYF. The variable domain in full, with the rest retrieved from reference TRBV2 and TRBJ2-4, is EPEVTQTPSHQVTQMGQEVILRCVPISNHLYFYWYRQILGQKVEFLVSFYNNEISEKSEIFDDQFSVERPDGSNFTLKIRSTKLEDSAMYFCASSEGQGAPKNIQYFGAGTRLSVL.

The chain employs TRBV6-2 or TRBV6-3 and TRBJ1-2; D not certain. The germline V gene has CDR1 MNHEY and CDR2 SVGEGT. V dropped 2 bases and J dropped 3 bases, with 7 bases sitting between them. The CDR3 is 13 amino acids. CDR3 residues: CASSYPSDYGYTF. Written as DNA, the CDR3 is TGTGCCAGCAGTTACCCCAGTGACTATGGCTACACCTTC.

This clone was counted once. The chain links TRBV28 to TRBJ2-1; D not resolved. Trimming pared 7 bases from V and 2 bases from J, leaving 12 bases between. This CDR3 contains 14 residues. CDR1 is MDHEN and CDR2 is SYDVKM in the germline V gene. Here the CDR3 DNA reads TGTGCCAGCACGGGTATGCGAGCCTACAATGAGCAGTTCTTC. Amino acids: CASTGMRAYNEQFF. Variable domain in full (rest from reference TRBV28 and TRBJ2-1): DVKVTQSSRYLVKRTGEKVFLECVQDMDHENMFWYRQDPGLGLRLIYFSYDVKMKEKGDIPEGYSVSREKKERFSLILESASTNQTSMYLCASTGMRAYNEQFFGPGTRLTVL.

V is TRBV29-1 and J is TRBJ1-1; D ambiguous. V lost 0 bases and J 10 bases, leaving 3 bases between the germline ends. In germline, CDR1 is SQVTM, CDR2 ANQGSEA. The CDR3 sequence is 9 residues long. DNA for the CDR3: TGCAGCGTTGAAGAGGGAGCTTTCTTT. Its protein is CSVEEGAFF. The entire variable domain, with the rest obtained from reference TRBV29-1 and TRBJ1-1, is as follows: SAVISQKPSRDICQRGTSLTIQCQVDSQVTMMFWYRQQPGQSLTLIATANQGSEATYESGFVIDKFPISRPNLTFSTLTVSNMSPEDSSIYLCSVEEGAFFGQGTRLTVV.

J is TRBJ2-3 and V is TRBV7-3; possible D gene TRBD2, 6 bases. The CDR3 has 16 amino acids. Germline-derived CDR1 and CDR2 are SGHTA and FQGTGA. V lost 4 bases, J lost 2 bases, and 16 bases lay in between. The CDR3 nucleotides are TGTGCCAGCAGCTCTCGGACTACCTCCTTCACAGATACGCAGTATTTT. This translates into CASSSRTTSFTDTQYF.

This clone appeared once. The same CDR3 also results from other DNA sequences found in this sample. The rearrangement joins TRBV28 to TRBJ1-2, with D tentatively TRBD1 (6 bases). Germline-derived CDR1 and CDR2 are MDHEN and SYDVKM. The ends were cut back, 5 bases at V and 4 bases at J, with 11 bases in the middle. The CDR3 sequence is 13 residues long. The CDR3 DNA reads as TGTGCCAGCAGTCTAACAGGGCCCTATGGCTACACCTTC. Translating gives CASSLTGPYGYTF.

This sequence joins TRBV28 and TRBJ2-3; 10 nucleotides line up with TRBD2. Per germline, CDR1 MDHEN and CDR2 SYDVKM. The J segment lost 0 bases and the V segment lost 4 bases, leaving 13 bases of the junction unmatched. This CDR3 spans 19 amino acids. The CDR3 here is CASSYPPASGGTSTDTQYF. In DNA form, the CDR3 reads TGTGCCAGCAGTTATCCCCCGGCTAGCGGGGGTACTAGCACAGATACGCAGTATTTT.

This clone was seen only once. The chain has TRBV7-9 and TRBJ2-7; D is unresolved. Germline CDR1 reads SEHNR; CDR2 reads FQNEAQ (reference sequence). Trimming left V 2 bases short and J 7 bases short, with 18 bases between. The CDR3 runs to 15 residues. The CDR3, as DNA: TGTGCCAGCAGCTTATCCGGCGCCAACTACTTGGAGCAGTACTTC. This gives the protein CASSLSGANYLEQYF. Full variable domain (remainder filled in from reference TRBV7-9 and TRBJ2-7): DTGVSQNPRHKITKRGQNVTFRCDPISEHNRLYWYRQTLGQGPEFLTYFQNEAQLEKSRLLSDRFSAERPKGSFSTLEIQRTEQGDSAMYLCASSLSGANYLEQYFGPGTRLTVT.

The rearrangement uses TRBV19 and TRBJ1-5; 8 bases match TRBD1. The CDR3 sequence is 17 residues long. In germline, CDR1 is LNHDA, CDR2 SQIVND (reference sequence). V dropped 5 bases and J dropped 1; count of bases not matched to a gene: 10. CDR3 region: CASSDRQGTGSNQPQHF. For the CDR3, the DNA is TGTGCCAGTAGTGATAGACAGGGGACGGGGAGCAATCAGCCCCAGCATTTT.

The V call is TRBV27, the J call TRBJ2-5; 11 bases map to TRBD1. Germline V gene data show CDR1 as MNHEY and CDR2 as SMNVEV (reference sequence). The CDR3 length is 15 residues. The junction had 8 bases not matched to a gene; V was cut back by 6 bases and J by 5 bases. CDR3 protein: CASSWGTGGRETQYF. CDR3 bases: TGTGCCAGCAGCTGGGGGACAGGGGGTCGGGAGACCCAGTACTTC.

The V and J genes are TRBV6-5 and TRBJ2-1; a weak D match, TRBD2 (6 bases). Trimming left V 6 bases short and J 4 bases short, with 10 bases between. Germline lookup yields CDR1 MNHEY and CDR2 SVGAGI. The CDR3 sequence is 13 residues long. CDR3 bases: TGTGCCAGCAGCTGGACTATATACAATGAGCAGTTCTTC. Its protein product is CASSWTIYNEQFF.

In its sample, this clone was seen once. This sequence joins TRBV29-1 and TRBJ1-1, with D tentatively TRBD1 (6 bases). From germline, CDR1 is SQVTM and CDR2 ANQGSEA. The CDR3 has 12 residues. Trimming took 6 bases from V and 5 from J, leaving 13 bases between them. The CDR3 DNA reads TGCAGCGTCCTGGACAGTTTAACTGAAGCTTTCTTT. This sequence encodes CSVLDSLTEAFF.

The CDR3 nucleotides are TGTGCCAGCAGCTGGACGACATCTAACTATGGCTACACCTTC. Translating gives CASSWTTSNYGYTF. This chain uses TRBV6-5 with TRBJ1-2; D remains ambiguous. The germline V gene has CDR1 MNHEY and CDR2 SVGAGI. The CDR3 runs to 14 residues. Trimming pared 6 bases from V and 0 bases from J, leaving 11 bases between.

The chain uses TRBV9 and TRBJ2-3; 9 bases map to TRBD2. The CDR3 length is 17 residues. Per germline, CDR1 SGDLS and CDR2 YYNGEE. V was pared by 3 bases and J by 4 bases, with 12 bases of the junction left unmatched. CDR3 nucleotide sequence: TGTGCCAGCAGCGCATCCCCGGGACTAGCTGGCGCAGATACGCAGTATTTT. This sequence encodes CASSASPGLAGADTQYF.

The V and J genes are TRBV5-6 and TRBJ1-1; weak D call: TRBD1 (5 bases). The CDR3 has 14 residues. The germline CDR1 and CDR2 sequences are SGHDT and YYEEEE. V was shortened by 3 bases and J by 0 bases, with 9 bases between the two germline ends. CDR3 sequence: CASSWGELNTEAFF. DNA of the CDR3: TGTGCCAGCAGCTGGGGGGAACTGAACACTGAAGCTTTCTTT. The complete variable domain, with remaining parts taken from reference TRBV5-6 and TRBJ1-1, reads DAGVTQSPTHLIKTRGQQVTLRCSPKSGHDTVSWYQQALGQGPQFIFQYYEEEERQRGNFPDRFSGHQFPNYSSELNVNALLLGDSALYLCASSWGELNTEAFFGQGTRLTVV.

V gene TRBV28 combines with J gene TRBJ1-5; 9 positions agree with TRBD1. Germline V gives CDR1 MDHEN, CDR2 SYDVKM. V lost 4 bases and J lost 4; bases outside the gene matches: 5. CDR3 length: 15 amino acids. CDR3 sequence: CASSSGQGINQPQHF. CDR3 DNA: TGTGCCAGCAGTTCCGGACAGGGGATAAATCAGCCCCAGCATTTT.

The chain uses TRBV7-6 and TRBJ1-1; D is uncertain. Trimming took 1 base from V and 11 from J, leaving 11 bases between them. Looked up from germline, CDR1 is SGHVS and CDR2 is FNYEAQ. The CDR3 totals 12 residues. The CDR3 sequence: CASSLEIPGAFF. The DNA of the CDR3 is TGTGCCAGCAGCTTAGAGATTCCTGGTGCTTTCTTT.

The gene calls are TRBV24-1 and TRBJ2-2; possibly TRBD2 for D (5 bases). The germline gives CDR1 KGHDR, CDR2 SFDVKD. The CDR3 length is 14 residues. V was shortened by 4 bases and J by 1 base, with 6 bases between the two germline ends. The CDR3 protein is CATSDRENTGELFF. CDR3 nucleotide sequence: TGTGCCACCAGTGACCGGGAGAACACCGGGGAGCTGTTTTTT.